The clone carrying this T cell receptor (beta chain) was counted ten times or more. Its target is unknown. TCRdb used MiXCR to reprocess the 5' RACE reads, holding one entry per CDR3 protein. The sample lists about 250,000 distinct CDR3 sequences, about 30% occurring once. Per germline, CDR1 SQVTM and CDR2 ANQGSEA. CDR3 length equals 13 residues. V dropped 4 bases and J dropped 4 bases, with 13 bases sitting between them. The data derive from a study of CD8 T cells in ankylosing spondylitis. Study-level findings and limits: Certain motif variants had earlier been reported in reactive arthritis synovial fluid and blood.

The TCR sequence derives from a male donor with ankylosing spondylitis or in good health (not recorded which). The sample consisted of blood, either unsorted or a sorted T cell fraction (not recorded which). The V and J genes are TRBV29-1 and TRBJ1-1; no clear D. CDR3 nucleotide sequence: TGCAGCGTTGTGGGCCGGTTGGTCACTGAAGCTTTCTTT. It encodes CSVVGRLVTEAFF. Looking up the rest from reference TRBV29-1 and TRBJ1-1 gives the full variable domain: SAVISQKPSRDICQRGTSLTIQCQVDSQVTMMFWYRQQPGQSLTLIATANQGSEATYESGFVIDKFPISRPNLTFSTLTVSNMSPEDSSIYLCSVVGRLVTEAFFGQGTRLTVV.